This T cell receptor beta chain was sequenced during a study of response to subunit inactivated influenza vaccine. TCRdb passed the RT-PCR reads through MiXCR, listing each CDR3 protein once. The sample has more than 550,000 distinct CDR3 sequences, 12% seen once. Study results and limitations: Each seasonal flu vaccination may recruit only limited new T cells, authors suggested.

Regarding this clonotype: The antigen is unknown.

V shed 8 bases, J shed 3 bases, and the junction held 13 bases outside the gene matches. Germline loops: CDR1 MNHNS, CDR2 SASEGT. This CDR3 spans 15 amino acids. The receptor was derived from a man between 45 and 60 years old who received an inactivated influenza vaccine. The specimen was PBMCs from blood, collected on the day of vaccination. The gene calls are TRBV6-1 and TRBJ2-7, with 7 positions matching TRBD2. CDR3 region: CASHKAGVTNYEQYF. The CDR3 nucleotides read TGTGCCAGCCATAAGGCGGGGGTCACAAACTACGAGCAGTACTTC.